This is a list of T cell receptor beta chains from one sample in a study of neurological immune-mediated disorders. Using its own MiXCR run on the 5' RACE reads, TCRdb lists one record per CDR3 protein. The table has about 33,000 distinct CDR3 sequences, about 13% seen once. Sequencing was carried out using PBMCs. The source of these receptors is a woman aged 40 to 55 in good health. CDR3s include the opening cysteine and the closing phenylalanine or tryptophan. A D gene is named only where the DNA matches it firmly. Some rows mark clone size as missing; the rest say once, few, many or name a class of expanded clone.

-	few	TRBV29-1	TRBJ2-5	CSVGDIRGETQYF	TGCAGCGTGGGTGATATTAGGGGCGAGACCCAGTACTTC
-	-	TRBV6-5	TRBJ2-7	CASSPGLGVDHEQYF	TGTGCCAGCAGCCCCGGGTTGGGGGTGGACCACGAGCAGTACTTC
-	once	TRBV4-3	TRBJ1-2	CASSQVVRGVSGYTF	TGCGCCAGCAGCCAAGTTGTCAGGGGAGTGTCTGGCTACACCTTC
-	few	TRBV12-3/TRBV12-4	TRBJ1-2	CASSFLTGDGYTF	TGTGCCAGCAGTTTCCTGACAGGAGATGGCTACACCTTC
-	medium-sized	TRBV20-1	TRBJ2-5	CSAIRDADEETQYF	TGCAGTGCGATCCGGGACGCGGATGAAGAGACCCAGTACTTC
-	many	TRBV3-1	TRBJ2-1	CASSQRWVAGSYNEQFF	TGTGCCAGCAGCCAACGGTGGGTTGCCGGGTCCTACAATGAGCAGTTCTTC
-	many	TRBV20-1	TRBJ2-1	CSALRTGSTYNEQFF	TGCAGTGCTTTAAGGACTGGTTCTACCTACAATGAGCAGTTCTTC
-	many	TRBV5-1	TRBJ1-1	CASSSDLNTEAFF	TGCGCCAGCAGCTCAGATCTGAACACTGAAGCTTTCTTT
TRBD2	many	TRBV12-3/TRBV12-4	TRBJ2-1	CASSYASGRGNEQFF	TGTGCCAGCAGTTATGCTAGCGGGAGGGGGAATGAGCAGTTCTTC
-	few	TRBV7-6	TRBJ2-4	CASSLGGDPKNIQYF	TGTGCCAGCAGCTTAGGGGGGGACCCCAAAAACATTCAGTACTTC
TRBD1	-	TRBV5-1	TRBJ2-2	CASSADRCRITGELFF	TGCGCCAGCAGCGCGGACAGGTGCCGTATCACCGGGGAGCTGTTTTTC
-	medium-sized	TRBV5-5	TRBJ2-7	CASSLSREQYF	TGTGCCAGCAGCTTATCACGCGAGCAGTACTTC
TRBD1	-	TRBV30	TRBJ2-7	CAWSVKDRAEQYF	TGTGCCTGGAGTGTTAAAGACAGGGCCGAGCAGTACTTC
-	medium-sized	TRBV14	TRBJ2-1	CASSPGTKQFF	TGTGCCAGCAGCCCCGGGACAAAGCAGTTCTTC
-	many	TRBV6-1	TRBJ1-5	CASSDLLGGSNQPQHF	TGTGCCAGCAGTGACCTCTTAGGGGGGAGCAATCAGCCCCAGCATTTT
-	many	TRBV5-1	TRBJ2-7	CASRPDGYEQYF	TGCGCCAGCAGGCCGGACGGTTACGAGCAGTACTTC
-	many	TRBV12-3/TRBV12-4	TRBJ2-5	CASSLAGYQETQYF	TGTGCCAGCAGTTTGGCAGGGTACCAAGAGACCCAGTACTTC
-	-	TRBV20-1	TRBJ1-1	CSARAGGRIRMNTEAFF	TGCAGTGCTAGAGCGGGGGGGCGGATTCGGATGAACACTGAAGCTTTCTTT
TRBD1	medium-sized	TRBV5-1	TRBJ1-2	CASSSQGEGGYTF	TGCGCCAGCAGCTCTCAGGGGGAAGGCGGCTACACCTTC
-	many	TRBV7-7	TRBJ1-1	CASSLIGPGGIVGTEAFF	TGTGCCAGCAGCTTAATCGGGCCCGGGGGGATAGTGGGCACTGAAGCTTTCTTT
-	many	TRBV12-3/TRBV12-4	TRBJ1-1	CAISTRAEAFF	TGTGCCATCTCGACGCGTGCTGAAGCTTTCTTT
-	many	TRBV5-1	TRBJ2-4	CASSLVVSSNIQYF	TGCGCCAGCAGCTTGGTAGTCTCCTCAAACATTCAGTACTTC
-	many	TRBV20-1	TRBJ1-2	CSASPMGGYTF	TGCAGTGCTAGCCCTATGGGGGGCTACACCTTC
TRBD2	many	TRBV5-1	TRBJ2-7	CASSLPSSGGGYEQYF	TGCGCCAGCAGCCTCCCGTCTAGCGGGGGAGGATACGAGCAGTACTTC
-	once	TRBV5-1	TRBJ2-1	CASSIQTGFERNGQFF	TGCGCCAGCAGCATACAGACCGGTTTCGAGAGAAATGGGCAGTTCTTC
TRBD1	many	TRBV7-2	TRBJ1-2	CASSPDRGRGYTF	TGTGCCAGCAGCCCAGACAGGGGTCGAGGCTACACCTTC
TRBD2	many	TRBV7-2	TRBJ2-3	CASSLGLAGVTDTQYF	TGTGCCAGCAGCCTAGGACTAGCGGGAGTGACAGATACGCAGTATTTT
-	many	TRBV20-1	TRBJ2-7	CSASRANFLGEQYF	TGCAGTGCTAGCAGGGCGAATTTTCTCGGTGAGCAGTACTTC
TRBD2	many	TRBV3-1	TRBJ2-3	CASSQDLSGGNTQYF	TGTGCCAGCAGCCAAGATCTCAGCGGGGGGAATACGCAGTATTTT
TRBD2	many	TRBV6-1	TRBJ2-2	CASRPAGGTGELFF	TGTGCCAGCAGGCCCGCGGGAGGTACCGGGGAGCTGTTTTTT
TRBD2	many	TRBV20-1	TRBJ2-1	CSAREPSGRNEQFF	TGCAGTGCTAGAGAACCTAGCGGGAGAAATGAGCAGTTCTTC
-	-	TRBV20-1	TRBJ2-2	CSASRQAGTGELFF	TGCAGTGCTAGCAGGCAGGCTGGCACCGGGGAGCTGTTTTTT
-	medium-sized	TRBV5-1	TRBJ2-1	CASSLDVGTDNEQFF	TGCGCCAGCAGCTTGGACGTTGGGACGGACAATGAGCAGTTCTTC
-	many	TRBV15	TRBJ2-7	CATSRDFGTWSGYEQYF	TGTGCCACCAGCAGAGACTTTGGGACCTGGTCTGGCTACGAGCAGTACTTC
TRBD1	many	TRBV6-5	TRBJ1-2	CASSNLQGSYGYTF	TGTGCCAGCAGTAACTTACAGGGGAGCTATGGCTACACCTTC
TRBD1	many	TRBV29-1	TRBJ2-5	CSVEGQGDKTQYF	TGCAGCGTTGAAGGTCAGGGGGATAAGACCCAGTACTTC
-	many	TRBV7-9	TRBJ2-7	CASSSRPSAYEQYF	TGTGCCAGCAGCTCCAGGCCCTCCGCCTACGAGCAGTACTTC
-	many	TRBV12-3/TRBV12-4	TRBJ2-1	CASSLTESSSYNEQFF	TGTGCCAGCAGTTTGACGGAGAGTAGCTCCTACAATGAGCAGTTCTTC
-	many	TRBV20-1	TRBJ1-2	CSARTAEIYGYTF	TGCAGTGCTAGAACAGCTGAGATCTATGGCTACACCTTC
-	many	TRBV5-1	TRBJ1-6	CASSLDRDGYSPLHF	TGCGCCAGCAGCTTGGACCGGGACGGATATTCACCCCTCCACTTT
-	few	TRBV6-2/TRBV6-3	TRBJ2-7	CASSYPNSGLSYEQYF	TGTGCCAGCAGTTACCCAAATAGCGGCCTCTCCTACGAGCAGTACTTC
-	few	TRBV4-2	TRBJ2-2	CASSQVDARGTGELFF	TGTGCCAGCAGCCAAGTCGACGCTCGGGGGACCGGGGAGCTGTTTTTT
TRBD1	many	TRBV5-1	TRBJ1-2	CASSGTGTGAGYTF	TGCGCCAGCAGCGGGACCGGGACAGGGGCAGGCTACACCTTC
TRBD2	many	TRBV9	TRBJ2-1	CASSEPMTSVTYNEQFF	TGTGCCAGCAGCGAGCCCATGACTAGCGTCACCTACAATGAGCAGTTCTTC
-	many	TRBV10-3	TRBJ2-6	CAIFSGANVLTF	TGTGCCATCTTCTCTGGGGCCAACGTCCTGACTTTC
-	many	TRBV20-1	TRBJ1-2	CSARDRAGNGYTF	TGCAGTGCTAGAGATCGGGCGGGGAACGGCTACACCTTC
-	many	TRBV9	TRBJ2-3	CASSLDPLGTDTQYF	TGTGCCAGCAGTTTGGACCCCCTCGGGACAGATACGCAGTATTTT
-	many	TRBV4-3	TRBJ1-5	CASSQDPGDQPQHF	TGCGCCAGCAGCCAAGATCCGGGAGATCAGCCCCAGCATTTT
-	many	TRBV9	TRBJ1-2	CASSRSADYGYTF	TGTGCCAGCTCCCGCTCAGCAGACTATGGCTACACCTTC
-	many	TRBV20-1	TRBJ1-1	CSARGGPGNTEAFF	TGCAGTGCTAGAGGCGGCCCCGGAAACACTGAAGCTTTCTTT
TRBD1	many	TRBV9	TRBJ1-2	CASSGTGGLNYGYTF	TGTGCCAGCAGCGGTACAGGGGGCCTTAACTATGGCTACACCTTC
TRBD1	many	TRBV7-2	TRBJ2-7	CASSLDRGLTYEQYF	TGTGCCAGCAGCTTAGACAGGGGGTTGACCTACGAGCAGTACTTC
TRBD2	many	TRBV3-1	TRBJ2-3	CASSQDILAGATDTQYF	TGTGCCAGCAGCCAAGATATCCTAGCGGGGGCCACAGATACGCAGTATTTT
-	medium-sized	TRBV5-1	TRBJ2-3	CASSPLDGAGTDTQYF	TGCGCCAGCAGCCCCTTGGACGGAGCGGGCACAGATACGCAGTATTTT
-	many	TRBV18	TRBJ2-7	CASSPVRGDYEQYF	TGTGCCAGCTCACCAGTCCGAGGGGACTACGAGCAGTACTTC
TRBD2	many	TRBV5-1	TRBJ2-1	CASSPRTRGSNNEQFF	TGCGCCAGCAGCCCCAGGACTAGAGGGTCGAACAATGAGCAGTTCTTC